Below, 10 T cell receptor beta chains from the same sample are listed, as sequenced in a study of response to subunit inactivated influenza vaccine. MiXCR, applied by TCRdb to the RT-PCR reads, yields one record per CDR3 protein. The top ten hold 1.9% of the sample, which has approximately 520,000 distinct CDR3 sequences, roughly 23% seen once. This specimen consisted of CD4+ T cells sorted from PBMCs, obtained less than 6 days after vaccination. Receptors originate from a man aged 50 to 59 who received an inactivated influenza vaccine.

The genes are TRBV20-1 and TRBJ1-5, with D uncertain. The germline CDR1 and CDR2 sequences are DFQATT and SNEGSKA (reference sequence). The germline V and J ends were trimmed by 6 bases and 4 bases, with 16 bases remaining between them. The CDR3 has 14 residues. The CDR3 here is CSATARDPNQPQHF. In DNA, the CDR3 is TGCAGTGCGACGGCCCGGGATCCGAATCAGCCCCAGCATTTT.

CDR3 sequence reads: CASSVREGSTEAFF. The CDR3, as DNA: TGTGCCAGCAGCGTTCGTGAGGGATCGACTGAAGCTTTCTTT. The V gene is TRBV6-1, the J gene TRBJ1-1; no reliable D call. Trimming cost V 6 bases and J 5 bases, with 16 bases left between them. The CDR3 runs 14 residues. Germline values: CDR1 MNHNS, CDR2 SASEGT.

This clonotype came up a few times. This chain uses TRBV20-1 with TRBJ2-7; D is unresolved. The germline V and J ends were trimmed by 6 bases and 6 bases, with 12 bases remaining between them. This CDR3 contains 11 residues. Germline V gene lookup returns CDR1 DFQATT and CDR2 SNEGSKA (reference sequence). CDR3 in DNA: TGCAGTGCGGCCCCCCGGGCCGAGCAGTACTTC. Translated, it gives CSAAPRAEQYF.

This clonotype occurred once. The genes are TRBV21-1 and TRBJ1-3. TRBV21-1 is termed a pseudogene. This CDR3 is built from 15 residues. Written as DNA, the CDR3 is TGTGCCAGCAGCAAAGGGTCAGACTCTGGAAACACCATATATTTT. Translating gives CASSKGSDSGNTIYF.

At least ten counts were recorded for this clonotype. This chain uses TRBV29-1 with TRBJ1-4; no definite D call. The V gene lost 7 bases and the J gene lost 3 bases, with 6 bases spanning the gap. This CDR3 region has 11 residues. Germline CDR1 reads SQVTM; CDR2 reads ANQGSEA. The CDR3 nucleotides read TGCAGCGGCAAGTCTAATGAAAAACTGTTTTTT. It translates to CSGKSNEKLFF.

This clonotype was observed a handful of times. The V call is TRBV20-1, the J call TRBJ2-7; tentatively, D is TRBD2 (5 bases). Per the germline V gene, CDR1 is DFQATT and CDR2 is SNEGSKA (reference sequence). CDR3 size: 15 residues. Trimming stripped 0 bases from V and 3 bases from J, with 15 bases between. This CDR3 reads CSAREGPGNDYEQYF. The CDR3 nucleotides are TGCAGTGCTAGAGAGGGCCCGGGGAATGACTACGAGCAGTACTTC.

The chain employs TRBV9 and TRBJ2-3; 7 bases map to TRBD2. The CDR3 extends over 16 amino acids. CDR1 and CDR2 (germline): SGDLS, YYNGEE. With V trimmed by 0 bases and J by 3 bases, 7 bases remained unmatched. The CDR3 DNA reads as TGTGCCAGCAGCGTAGGAAGCGGCGGGAGAACAGATACGCAGTATTTT. Its protein is CASSVGSGGRTDTQYF.

The chain employs TRBV15 and TRBJ2-7; D unclear. CDR1 and CDR2 from the germline V gene are LNHNV and YYDKDF (reference sequence). The CDR3 consists of 14 residues. Trimming took 0 bases from V and 0 from J, leaving 6 bases between them. The CDR3 here is CATSRERYSYEQYF. CDR3 nucleotides: TGTGCCACCAGCAGAGAACGCTACTCCTACGAGCAGTACTTC.

This clonotype occurred a few times. The genes are TRBV27 and TRBJ1-5; 7 bases fit TRBD1. The germline V gene has CDR1 MNHEY and CDR2 SMNVEV (reference sequence). J was trimmed by 6 bases and V by 5 bases; bases with no gene match: 19. The CDR3 has 18 residues. The CDR3: CASSLVSISQGQGQPQHF. CDR3 bases: TGTGCCAGCAGTCTCGTCTCTATTTCACAGGGGCAGGGTCAGCCCCAGCATTTT.

The rearrangement links TRBV9 to TRBJ2-1; TRBD1 matches at 8 bases. The ends lost 0 bases at V and 5 bases at J; junction bases unmatched: 7. Germline CDR1 and CDR2: SGDLS and YYNGEE. The CDR3 consists of 16 residues. The CDR3 nucleotides are TGTGCCAGCAGCGTAGCTAAAGGACAGGGAAACAATGAGCAGTTCTTC. This encodes CASSVAKGQGNNEQFF.